A single sample is the source of the 9 T cell receptor beta chains below, sequenced in a study of T-cell reconstitution after alpha-beta-depleted transplantation in children. TCRbeta library preparation incorporated unique molecular identifiers. TCRdb re-called the PCR reads through MiXCR, storing one row per CDR3 protein. This sample carries about 610,000 distinct CDR3 sequences, 10% to 13% of them seen once, and the ten largest clones take about 4%. The sample in question was PBMCs from the stem cell graft donor, obtained from the stem cell graft. These receptors were collected from a human donor who donated a stem cell graft to a child with acute myeloid leukemia.

This clonotype has just a few counts. This chain uses TRBV3-1 with TRBJ2-5; a possible D gene is TRBD2 (6 bases). The CDR3 length is 16 residues. Trimming took off 4 bases at V and 5 bases at J, with 20 bases between the two ends. Germline assignment: CDR1 LGHDT and CDR2 YNNKEL (reference sequence). CDR3 in amino acids: CASSRGDFSTWETQYF. DNA for the CDR3: TGTGCCAGCAGCCGCGGGGACTTTTCAACCTGGGAGACCCAGTACTTC.

The chain carries TRBV18 and TRBJ2-1, with 14 bases that match TRBD2. Losses at the gene ends were 1 base for V and 7 bases for J; bases not matched to a gene: 6. This CDR3 spans 17 amino acids. Germline-derived CDR1 and CDR2 are KGHSH and LQKENI. The CDR3 loop reads CASSPRGLAGEGNEQFF. CDR3 sequence (DNA): TGTGCCAGCTCACCACGGGGACTAGCGGGAGAGGGGAATGAGCAGTTCTTC.

This rearrangement joins TRBV6-5 to TRBJ2-1; 10 nucleotides agree with TRBD2. The CDR3 length is 16 residues. Germline CDR1 MNHEY, CDR2 SVGAGI. J was trimmed by 4 bases and V by 4 bases; bases with no gene match: 7. CDR3 nucleotide sequence: TGTGCCAGCAGTTCGCCTAGCGGGGGCGGGTACAATGAGCAGTTCTTC. Protein product: CASSSPSGGGYNEQFF.

The table lists this clonotype with a few counts. The CDR3 DNA follows: TGTGCCAGCAGCCTTCAGACCGCCCAAGAGACCCAGTACTTC. It is translated as CASSLQTAQETQYF. The chain joins TRBV3-1 to TRBJ2-5, with unresolved D. Deletions cut 4 bases from V and 1 base from J, with 10 bases between. The length of the CDR3 is 14 residues. Germline V CDR1 and CDR2: LGHDT, YNNKEL (reference sequence).

The table lists this clonotype with many counts. In nucleotides, the CDR3 is TGCAGCGTTGAATCCAGGGGTGCGGACACCGGGGAGCTGTTTTTT. It is translated as CSVESRGADTGELFF. J is TRBJ2-2 and V is TRBV29-1; perhaps TRBD1 as D (6 bases). CDR1 SQVTM and CDR2 ANQGSEA come from the germline V gene. The CDR3 has 15 residues. V was trimmed by 2 bases and J by 3 bases, leaving 13 bases between them.

This clonotype was found many times. DNA of the CDR3: TGCAGTGCTAGAGCCGTACTAGCGGGAGAATCTACGAAGCAGTACTTC. Encoded protein: CSARAVLAGESTKQYF. The chain joins TRBV20-1 to TRBJ2-7, with 11 bases matching TRBD2. The V and J ends lost 1 base and 8 bases, in that order; junction bases with no gene match: 13. Germline CDR1 and CDR2: DFQATT and SNEGSKA (reference sequence). This CDR3 has 16 residues.

This clonotype was counted only a few times. The chain joins TRBV28 to TRBJ1-1, with D unresolved. Per germline, CDR1 MDHEN and CDR2 SYDVKM. The CDR3 sequence is 14 residues long. V lost 3 bases to trimming and J lost 6 bases, with 14 bases between them. CDR3 DNA: TGTGCCAGCAGTTTGCTCCCAGAGAATTCTGAAGCTTTCTTT. Amino acid sequence: CASSLLPENSEAFF.

This chain links TRBV5-1 with TRBJ2-1; D not resolved. With 0 bases removed from V and 6 bases from J, the gap between germline ends came to 13 bases. The germline V gene has CDR1 SGHRS and CDR2 YFSETQ. This CDR3 region has 15 residues. CDR3 region: CASSLGPGILNEQFF. The CDR3 nucleotides read TGCGCCAGCAGCTTGGGCCCGGGTATTCTCAATGAGCAGTTCTTC.

V usage is TRBV12-3 or TRBV12-4 and J usage is TRBJ1-1, with a tentative D call TRBD1 (5 bases). There are 13 residues in the CDR3. V shed 3 bases and J shed 4 bases, with 9 bases lying between them. The CDR3 DNA follows: TGTGCCAGCAGTTTCAGGGAGGGCACTGAAGCTTTCTTT. It codes for CASSFREGTEAFF.